Below are 5 T cell receptor beta chains sequenced from a single sample in a study of T cell responses to AZD1222 COVID-19 vaccine. Libraries were prepared by immunoSEQ multiplex PCR; TCRdb keeps only in-frame clonotypes and omits some of them. Of around 85,000 clones detected, 90% appear once; the ten largest clones hold 1.3% to 1.5%. Specimen: peripheral blood, collected 28 days after the second AZD1222 dose. Receptors originate from an adult who received the AZD1222 COVID-19 vaccine.

J is TRBJ2-7 and V is TRBV5-6, with D possibly TRBD1 on 5 matching bases. Germline lookup yields CDR1 SGHDT and CDR2 YYEEEE. The CDR3 consists of 11 residues. The V and J ends lost 4 bases and 3 bases respectively, with 5 bases between them. CDR3 residues: CASSRGYEQYF. DNA for the CDR3: TGTGCCAGCAGCAGGGGCTACGAGCAGTACTTC.

This chain uses TRBV7-2 with TRBJ2-1; 8 nucleotides agree with TRBD1. The CDR3 loop spans 14 amino acids. Germline lookup yields CDR1 SGHTA and CDR2 FQGNSA. Unmatched junction bases numbered 9, after V lost 5 bases and J lost 9 bases. The CDR3 here is CASSPLRGQGEQFF. In DNA form, the CDR3 reads TGTGCCAGCAGCCCCCTCAGGGGGCAAGGTGAGCAGTTCTTC.

This clone was recorded only once. The V and J genes are TRBV28 and TRBJ2-7, with unresolved D. The CDR3 is 13 residues long. V lost 1 base and J 1 base, leaving 5 bases between the germline ends. Germline loops: CDR1 MDHEN, CDR2 SYDVKM. The CDR3: CASSLSQSYEQYF. CDR3 nucleotide sequence: TGTGCCAGCAGTTTATCCCAGTCCTACGAGCAGTACTTC.

The chain carries TRBV7-8 and TRBJ1-3; D is uncertain. This CDR3 contains 14 residues. Deletions cut 0 bases from V and 0 bases from J, with 3 bases between. From germline, CDR1 is SGHVS and CDR2 FQNEAQ. The CDR3 is CASSLADSGNTIYF. For the CDR3, the DNA is TGTGCCAGCAGCTTAGCCGACTCTGGAAACACCATATATTTT.

The chain joins TRBV4-1 to TRBJ1-1, with a weak D call TRBD1 (5 bases). Per germline, CDR1 MGHRA and CDR2 YSYEKL. The V gene lost 6 bases and the J gene lost 0 bases, with 20 bases spanning the gap. This CDR3 spans 17 amino acids. In nucleotides, the CDR3 is TGCGCCAGCAGACTAACAAGGGACCGGGCTATGAACACTGAAGCTTTCTTT. Protein: CASRLTRDRAMNTEAFF.